Below, 25 T cell receptor beta chains from the same sample are listed, as sequenced in a study of T cell repertoires in cytomegalovirus infection. TCRdb re-called the reads through MiXCR, storing one row per CDR3 protein. The sample contains roughly 100,000 distinct CDR3 sequences, about 17% of which appear only once. What was sequenced was PBMCs. Every receptor here comes from a human donor in good health (CMV status not recorded). Some clones in this sample may be carry-over from other donors' samples.

In its sample, this clonotype was seen many times. The chain joins TRBV7-2 to TRBJ2-7, with no clear D. Trimming shortened V by 4 bases and J by 7 bases, and 8 bases separated the two germline ends. The CDR3 runs to 11 residues. Per the germline V gene, CDR1 is SGHTA and CDR2 is FQGNSA. The CDR3 loop reads CASSSFLEQYF. The CDR3 DNA reads TGTGCCAGCAGCTCCTTTCTGGAGCAGTACTTC.

This chain links TRBV20-1 with TRBJ2-5, with 9 bases identical to TRBD2. CDR3 length equals 15 residues. The J segment lost 1 base and the V segment lost 6 bases, leaving 9 bases of the junction unmatched. From germline, CDR1 is DFQATT and CDR2 SNEGSKA (reference sequence). CDR3 sequence: CSAGQGSGGQETQYF. CDR3 bases: TGCAGTGCCGGGCAGGGTAGCGGGGGCCAAGAGACCCAGTACTTC.

The chain has TRBV29-1 and TRBJ1-2; no reliable D call. Germline CDR1 and CDR2: SQVTM and ANQGSEA. Trimming left V 3 bases short and J 8 bases short, with 4 bases between. The CDR3 consists of 9 residues. The CDR3 DNA reads as TGCAGCGTTGACGGGGGCTACACCTTC. Translating it yields CSVDGGYTF.

There are many counts of this clonotype. J is TRBJ2-1 and V is TRBV7-3, with 8 bases identical to TRBD1. CDR3 length: 13 residues. Germline values: CDR1 SGHTA, CDR2 FQGTGA. With V trimmed by 5 bases and J by 7 bases, 4 bases remained unmatched. CDR3 sequence (DNA): TGTGCCAGCAGCAAAAGGACAGGGAATGAGCAGTTCTTC. It codes for CASSKRTGNEQFF.

This clonotype was seen at least ten times. The V gene is TRBV12-3 or TRBV12-4, the J gene TRBJ1-5; 8 nucleotides agree with TRBD1. CDR3 length: 16 residues. The V segment lost 4 bases and the J segment 1 base; nucleotides outside the gene matches: 6. Written as DNA, the CDR3 is TGTGCCAGCAGTTCGGACAGGGAGAGGAGCAATCAGCCCCAGCATTTT. It encodes CASSSDRERSNQPQHF.

Ten or more counts support this clonotype. Sequence at one end of the junction differs from germline and may be a read error. This chain uses TRBV7-2 with TRBJ1-5, with unresolved D. The CDR3 has 13 residues. Germline CDR1 reads SGHTA; CDR2 reads FQGNSA. CDR3 in DNA: TGTGCCAGCAGTTTAGAGAGCAATCAGCCCCAGCATTTT. It codes for CASSLESNQPQHF.

The chain uses TRBV12-3 or TRBV12-4 and TRBJ2-1; D may be TRBD1 (5 bases). There are 13 residues in the CDR3. V shed 5 bases and J shed 8 bases, with 13 bases lying between them. Written as DNA, the CDR3 is TGTGCCAGCAGTGATACAGGATACCATGAGCAGTTCTTC. Translating it yields CASSDTGYHEQFF.

Notes on this clonotype: This may be a read error, as it is one base from a much larger clone. The chain has TRBV15 and TRBJ2-3; 7 bases match TRBD1. The CDR3 runs to 16 residues. Germline V CDR1 and CDR2: LNHNV, YYDKDF (reference sequence). The CDR3 here is CATSRPGTAHRNTQNF. The CDR3 DNA reads as TGTGCCACCAGCAGGCCCGGGACAGCTCACAGGAATACGCAGAATTTT.

This clonotype has a count of ten or more. The genes are TRBV4-1 and TRBJ2-1; unclear D gene. This CDR3 has 12 residues. V shed 0 bases and J shed 8 bases, with 5 bases lying between them. Germline CDR1 is MGHRA and CDR2 is YSYEKL. The CDR3: CASSQDSDEQFF. The CDR3 nucleotides read TGCGCCAGCAGCCAAGATTCGGATGAGCAGTTCTTC.

This clonotype was seen a handful of times. J is TRBJ2-5 and V is TRBV11-1; 9 bases match TRBD1. The CDR3 covers 15 residues. V dropped 5 bases and J dropped 1; count of bases not matched to a gene: 5. Germline CDR1 reads SGHAT; CDR2 reads FQDESV (reference sequence). The CDR3 DNA reads as TGTGCCAGCAGCACCGGGACAGGGATCCAAGAGACCCAGTACTTC. It translates to CASSTGTGIQETQYF.

The gene calls are TRBV25-1 and TRBJ1-4; D uncertain. Germline CDR1 and CDR2: MGHDK and SYGVNS. The CDR3 runs 15 residues. V gave up 2 bases and J gave up 7 bases, with 14 bases separating them. CDR3 loop: CASSETRSSSEKLFF. The CDR3 nucleotides are TGTGCCAGCAGTGAAACGAGGTCGAGTAGTGAAAAACTGTTTTTT.

V is TRBV5-8 and J is TRBJ2-3, with no clear D. V lost 4 bases, J lost 3 bases, and 12 bases lay in between. Germline-derived CDR1 and CDR2 are SGHTS and YDEGEE. This CDR3 is 14 amino acids long. Here the CDR3 reads CASSLHAATDTQYF. The CDR3 DNA reads as TGTGCCAGCAGCCTCCATGCAGCGACAGATACGCAGTATTTT.

This clonotype was observed a handful of times. The chain is built from TRBV7-2 and TRBJ1-3; 7 nucleotides agree with TRBD1. The ends lost 1 base at V and 3 bases at J; junction bases unmatched: 3. Germline CDR1 SGHTA, CDR2 FQGNSA. The CDR3 spans 15 residues. As DNA, the CDR3 is TGTGCCAGCAGCTTAGGGACAGGCGTTGGAAACACCATATATTTT. It codes for CASSLGTGVGNTIYF.

The sample holds many counts of this clonotype. CDR3 protein: CASSLDPNGYTF. CDR3 in DNA: TGTGCCAGCAGCTTAGACCCAAATGGCTACACCTTC. The V gene is TRBV7-2, the J gene TRBJ1-2; D not certain. The CDR3 spans 12 residues. The V and J ends lost 1 base and 6 bases respectively, with 6 bases between them. Germline CDR1 SGHTA, CDR2 FQGNSA.

Comment on this clonotype: One end of the junction varies from germline; a read error may be responsible. J is TRBJ2-3 and V is TRBV4-1; 8 nucleotides align to TRBD1. Germline lookup yields CDR1 MGHRA and CDR2 YSYEKL. The CDR3 is made up of 15 amino acids. CDR3 DNA: TGCGCCAGCAGCCAAGCCAGGGGGCTCTCTGATACGCATTATTTT. This encodes CASSQARGLSDTHYF.

This clonotype was recorded many times. The gene calls are TRBV27 and TRBJ1-5; D remains unclear. This CDR3 spans 16 amino acids. Trimming took 5 bases from V and 1 from J, leaving 15 bases between them. The germline CDR1 and CDR2 sequences are MNHEY and SMNVEV (reference sequence). CDR3 sequence (DNA): TGTGCCAGCAGTCCCCGACCTCCCGTGAGCAATCAGCCCCAGCATTTT. Its translation is CASSPRPPVSNQPQHF.

This clonotype has ten or more counts. This chain joins TRBV6-6 and TRBJ1-1; tentative D call: TRBD1 (6 bases). Germline CDR1 and CDR2: MNHNY and SVGAGI (reference sequence). The CDR3 runs to 13 residues. V was clipped by 5 bases and J by 5 bases, with 12 bases between them. The CDR3 nucleotides are TGTGCCAGCAGTCCCAGGGGAGGGACTGAAGCTTTCTTT. Encoded protein: CASSPRGGTEAFF.

This clonotype was detected a few times. V is TRBV20-1 and J is TRBJ2-3; D possibly uses TRBD1 or TRBD2 (5 bases each). Germline V gene lookup returns CDR1 DFQATT and CDR2 SNEGSKA (reference sequence). V was pared by 6 bases and J by 4 bases, with 20 bases between. The CDR3 is made up of 15 amino acids. The DNA for the CDR3 is TGCAGTGCCGTCCAGAGGGACCGGGGAGCAGATACGCAGTATTTT. The encoded protein is CSAVQRDRGADTQYF.

This clonotype was found once. This sequence joins TRBV12-5 and TRBJ2-5; 11 positions agree with TRBD2. Trimming took 10 bases from V and 2 from J; bases not matched to a gene: 6. The V gene's germline CDR1 is LGHNT and CDR2 FRNRAP. The CDR3 consists of 14 residues. The CDR3 region is CATGSSGGQETQYF. CDR3 coding DNA: TGTGCTACTGGCTCTAGCGGGGGGCAAGAGACCCAGTACTTC.

This clonotype has at least ten counts. The chain joins TRBV10-3 to TRBJ2-1; TRBD2 agrees at 7 bases. Germline lookup yields CDR1 ENHRY and CDR2 SYGVKD. This CDR3 comprises 11 residues. J lost 6 bases, V lost 10 bases, and 3 bases had no gene match. The CDR3, as DNA: TGTGCCACGGGGGAGGGCAATGAGCAGTTCTTC. It translates to CATGEGNEQFF.

This clonotype was picked up a small number of times. The chain uses TRBV30 and TRBJ1-5, with 9 bases fitting TRBD1. After removal of 5 bases from V and 5 bases from J, the junction contained 4 bases not matched to a gene. Germline CDR1 is GTSNPN and CDR2 is SVGIG (reference sequence). This CDR3 comprises 13 residues. Here the CDR3 DNA reads TGTGCCTGGGCGACAGGGGGAGATCAGCCCCAGCATTTT. Its protein product is CAWATGGDQPQHF.

The sample holds many counts of this clonotype. The genes are TRBV6-2 or TRBV6-3 and TRBJ2-7; D not resolved. There are 15 residues in the CDR3. Trimming left V 2 bases short and J 2 bases short, with 13 bases between. Germline CDR1 reads MNHEY; CDR2 reads SVGEGT. CDR3 protein: CASSYRSIGTYEQYF. CDR3 nucleotide sequence: TGTGCCAGCAGTTACAGGTCCATCGGAACCTACGAGCAGTACTTC.

The table lists this clonotype with a few counts. V is TRBV4-2 and J is TRBJ2-1; the D gene is possibly TRBD2 (5 bases). Trimming pared 1 base from V and 7 bases from J, leaving 11 bases between. The CDR3 extends over 14 amino acids. From germline, CDR1 is LGHNA and CDR2 YNFKEQ. CDR3 bases: TGTGCCAGCAGCCAAGTCGGGGTTTTAAATGAGCAGTTCTTC. Residues: CASSQVGVLNEQFF.

V usage is TRBV2 and J usage is TRBJ2-5, with 8 nucleotides matching TRBD1. This CDR3 contains 14 residues. Germline V gene sequence: CDR1 SNHLY, CDR2 FYNNEI. J gave up 3 bases and V 2 bases, and 2 bases lay outside the gene matches. CDR3 sequence: CASSENRGKETQYF. CDR3 bases: TGTGCCAGCAGTGAAAACAGGGGGAAAGAGACCCAGTACTTC.

This clonotype has only a few counts. V and J are TRBV20-1 and TRBJ2-1; 11 bases are shared with TRBD1. CDR1 and CDR2 (germline): DFQATT, SNEGSKA (reference sequence). The CDR3 runs 15 residues. Here the CDR3 DNA reads TGCAGCTCGAATAAGGACAGGGGGCAATACAATGAGCAGTTCTTC. Translating gives CSSNKDRGQYNEQFF.